This T cell receptor (beta chain) is from a study of control samples from healthy donors and cancer patients. Clones were read by immunoSEQ multiplex PCR, and TCRdb kept only the in-frame ones, dropping some. The sample records 150,000 or so clones, over 85% being singletons. Germline-derived CDR1 and CDR2 are SGHTA and FQGTGA. The CDR3 runs 15 residues. V was shortened by 5 bases and J by 2 bases, with 15 bases between the two germline ends. Specimen: blood. This sequence joins TRBV7-3 and TRBJ2-5, with D unclear. This sequence originates from a man younger than 35 in good health. The CDR3 DNA is TGTGCCAGCAGCCCCCGCCCCGGGTGGCAAGAGACCCAGTACTTC. This sequence encodes CASSPRPGWQETQYF.